The 26 T cell receptor beta chains listed next were all sequenced from one sample in a study of post-analysis software for immune sequencing data. Notes on the study in general: The five TRBV segments detected at higher frequency in patients than in controls included TRBV5-6, TRBV5-1 and TRBV20-1.

The TCR beta cDNA libraries carried unique molecular identifiers. MiXCR, applied by TCRdb to the PCR reads, yields one record per CDR3 protein. Of about 190,000 distinct CDR3 sequences in the sample, around 29% are singletons; the top ten hold about 3.7%. No antigens are known for them. Sequencing input: blood. The receptors shown here come from a girl between 2 and 17 years old with multiple sclerosis.

This clonotype was detected ten times or more. The J gene is TRBJ2-1, the V gene TRBV18; D may match TRBD1 or TRBD2 (6 bases each). This CDR3 region has 14 residues. V lost 2 bases and J lost 5, with 10 bases in between. Germline V lookup: CDR1 KGHSH, CDR2 LQKENI. CDR3 in amino acids: CASSPGGGNNEQFF. For the CDR3, the DNA is TGTGCCAGCTCACCAGGAGGGGGGAACAATGAGCAGTTCTTC.

There are many counts of this clonotype. This rearrangement joins TRBV6-6 to TRBJ1-2; D perhaps matches TRBD1 (5 bases). The V gene's germline CDR1 is MNHNY and CDR2 SVGAGI (reference sequence). The CDR3 totals 15 residues. V lost 2 bases and J lost 0, with 10 bases in between. The CDR3 region is CASSYATGANYGYTF. The CDR3 nucleotides are TGTGCCAGCAGTTACGCAACAGGAGCTAACTATGGCTACACCTTC.

Of note for this clonotype: This may be a read error: a much more frequent sequence differs by one nucleotide. This rearrangement joins TRBV4-2 to TRBJ2-4; D is undetermined. The CDR3 contains 15 residues. CDR1 LGHNA and CDR2 YNFKEQ come from the germline V gene. CDR3 nucleotides: TGTGCCAGCAGCCTTCCGGAAGTAGCCAAAAACATTCAGTGCTTC. Protein sequence: CASSLPEVAKNIQCF.

This clonotype appeared many times. The chain links TRBV28 to TRBJ1-2; maybe TRBD1 (6 bases). Germline V gives CDR1 MDHEN, CDR2 SYDVKM. The CDR3 sequence is 14 residues long. V was trimmed by 2 bases and J by 6 bases, leaving 13 bases between them. CDR3 loop: CASSLPQGGDGYTF. CDR3 DNA sequence: TGTGCCAGCAGTTTACCACAGGGAGGGGATGGCTACACCTTC.

Only a few counts were recorded for this clonotype. Since a much larger clone is just one base distant, this may be a read error. The rearrangement links TRBV7-2 to TRBJ2-1, with 11 bases aligning to TRBD2. The CDR3 is made up of 15 amino acids. Trimming removed 5 bases from V and 10 bases from J; junction bases left unmatched: 10. The germline V gene has CDR1 SGHTA and CDR2 FQGNSA. CDR3: CASSQGLAAYYEQFF. Here the CDR3 DNA reads TGTGCCAGCAGCCAGGGACTAGCGGCTTACTACGAGCAGTTCTTC. The full variable domain, rest sourced from reference TRBV7-2 and TRBJ2-1, is GAGVSQSPSNKVTEKGKDVELRCDPISGHTALYWYRQSLGQGLEFLIYFQGNSAPDKSGLPSDRFSAERTGGSVSTLTIQRTQQEDSAVYLCASSQGLAAYYEQFFGPGTRLTVL.

This clonotype was detected many times. The J gene is TRBJ2-7, the V gene TRBV28, with D uncertain. Trimming removed 6 bases from V and 2 bases from J, with 14 bases in between. The germline V gene encodes CDR1 MDHEN and CDR2 SYDVKM. The CDR3 is made up of 14 amino acids. The CDR3 is CASSSPDEAYEQYF. CDR3 coding DNA: TGTGCCAGCAGCTCCCCCGACGAGGCCTACGAGCAGTACTTC.

Ten or more counts support this clonotype. The rearrangement uses TRBV20-1 and TRBJ2-3, with D perhaps matching TRBD1 (6 bases). The V gene's germline CDR1 is DFQATT and CDR2 SNEGSKA (reference sequence). The V gene lost 7 bases and the J gene lost 5 bases, with 13 bases spanning the gap. This CDR3 contains 12 residues. CDR3 coding DNA: TGCAGTGGGCAGGGGAGTAAAGATACGCAGTATTTT. It encodes CSGQGSKDTQYF.

In this sample, this clonotype turned up a few times. The rearrangement links TRBV5-1 to TRBJ1-1; D uncertain. The germline CDR1 and CDR2 sequences are SGHRS and YFSETQ. CDR3 length: 14 residues. V was shortened by 3 bases and J by 3 bases, with 12 bases between the two germline ends. The DNA of the CDR3 is TGCGCCAGCAGCTCAGGAAGGTGGGACACTGAAGCTTTCTTT. Translation: CASSSGRWDTEAFF.

This clonotype was seen repeatedly, ten times or more. The V call is TRBV18, the J call TRBJ2-5; D gene uncertain. The CDR3 is made up of 12 amino acids. Deletions cut 0 bases from V and 5 bases from J, with 4 bases between. The germline CDR1 and CDR2 sequences are KGHSH and LQKENI. The CDR3 protein is CASSPPAETQYF. The CDR3 DNA sequence: TGTGCCAGCTCACCACCGGCGGAGACCCAGTACTTC.

The genes are TRBV12-3 or TRBV12-4 and TRBJ1-5; 11 bases agree with TRBD1. The length of the CDR3 is 18 residues. The V segment lost 6 bases and the J segment 7 bases; nucleotides outside the gene matches: 17. The CDR3 here is CASRQTGTGGRGRQPQHF. DNA for the CDR3: TGTGCCAGCAGGCAAACCGGGACAGGGGGAAGGGGGAGACAGCCCCAGCATTTT.

J is TRBJ2-3 and V is TRBV3-1, with 7 positions matching TRBD1. The CDR3 loop spans 17 amino acids. V trimming: 2 bases; J trimming: 4 bases; junction bases outside the gene matches: 12. Germline V CDR1 and CDR2: LGHDT, YNNKEL (reference sequence). CDR3 DNA sequence: TGTGCCAGCAGCCAAAATCCGACAGGGATTAAGGCAGATACGCAGTATTTT. It codes for CASSQNPTGIKADTQYF.

The chain carries TRBV12-3 or TRBV12-4 and TRBJ2-1; D is unclear. The length of the CDR3 is 15 residues. Trimming took off 6 bases at V and 5 bases at J, with 17 bases between the two ends. The CDR3 nucleotides are TGTGCCAGCAGACCAATCCGGTCCAAGAACAATGAGCAGTTCTTC. This translates into CASRPIRSKNNEQFF.

J is TRBJ2-7 and V is TRBV7-2, with D unclear. Trimming took off 4 bases at V and 6 bases at J, with 19 bases between the two ends. The CDR3 sequence is 15 residues long. Germline-derived CDR1 and CDR2 are SGHTA and FQGNSA. CDR3 nucleotide sequence: TGTGCCAGCAGCTCCGAACGGTTGCTAGATACCGAGCAGTACTTC. Its translation: CASSSERLLDTEQYF. The full variable domain, in which reference TRBV7-2 and TRBJ2-7 provide the parts outside the CDR3, is GAGVSQSPSNKVTEKGKDVELRCDPISGHTALYWYRQSLGQGLEFLIYFQGNSAPDKSGLPSDRFSAERTGGSVSTLTIQRTQQEDSAVYLCASSSERLLDTEQYFGPGTRLTVT.

This clonotype was observed at least ten times. This chain links TRBV10-1 with TRBJ2-7; D perhaps matches TRBD1 (6 bases). This CDR3 has 13 residues. Germline V gives CDR1 WNHNN, CDR2 SYGVQD (reference sequence). Trimming removed 3 bases at V and 6 bases at J, with 12 bases between. The CDR3 protein is CASSEQQGPEQYF. The CDR3 DNA reads TGCGCCAGCAGTGAACAACAGGGCCCCGAGCAGTACTTC.

This clonotype was counted a single time. The V call is TRBV7-2, the J call TRBJ2-5; possible D gene TRBD2, 6 bases. From germline, CDR1 is SGHTA and CDR2 FQGNSA. The length of the CDR3 is 15 residues. V lost 5 bases and J lost 2, with 15 bases in between. The CDR3 bases are TGTGCCAGCAGCGGAGGGTCGGGGGAGCAAGAGACCCAGTACTTC. Translating it yields CASSGGSGEQETQYF.

This sequence joins TRBV28 and TRBJ1-5; 10 bases match TRBD1. In germline, CDR1 is MDHEN, CDR2 SYDVKM. This CDR3 region has 17 residues. The V and J ends lost 7 bases and 4 bases, in that order; junction bases with no gene match: 13. The CDR3 nucleotides are TGTGCCAGCAAATACCGCCCCGGGACAGGGGTAAATCAGCCCCAGCATTTT. Translating gives CASKYRPGTGVNQPQHF. Looking up the rest from reference TRBV28 and TRBJ1-5 gives the full variable domain: DVKVTQSSRYLVKRTGEKVFLECVQDMDHENMFWYRQDPGLGLRLIYFSYDVKMKEKGDIPEGYSVSREKKERFSLILESASTNQTSMYLCASKYRPGTGVNQPQHFGDGTRLSIL.

The chain employs TRBV3-1 and TRBJ1-1, with D possibly being TRBD1 (6 bases). Trimming took 0 bases from V and 1 from J, leaving 9 bases between them. CDR1 is LGHDT, CDR2 YNNKEL, per germline (reference sequence). CDR3 length: 15 residues. The CDR3, as DNA: TGTGCCAGCAGCCAAGAGGGGGCGCAGAACACTGAAGCTTTCTTT. Translation: CASSQEGAQNTEAFF.

The gene calls are TRBV5-1 and TRBJ1-1; 9 bases are shared with TRBD1. The V segment lost 4 bases and the J segment 2 bases; nucleotides outside the gene matches: 6. The CDR3 runs to 15 residues. The germline V gene encodes CDR1 SGHRS and CDR2 YFSETQ. The CDR3 loop is CASSGGQGRNTEAFF. CDR3 sequence (DNA): TGCGCCAGCAGCGGCGGACAGGGGCGTAACACTGAAGCTTTCTTT.

V usage is TRBV20-1 and J usage is TRBJ1-1; 8 positions agree with TRBD1. The CDR3 has 13 residues. The germline CDR1 and CDR2 sequences are DFQATT and SNEGSKA (reference sequence). With V trimmed by 5 bases and J by 4 bases, 6 bases remained unmatched. This chain's CDR3 is CSADRGLITEAFF. Written as DNA, the CDR3 is TGCAGTGCTGACAGGGGCTTGATCACTGAAGCTTTCTTT.

The J gene is TRBJ1-5, the V gene TRBV28, with a tentative D call TRBD1 (6 bases). The CDR3 runs 15 residues. V was trimmed by 7 bases and J by 2 bases, leaving 15 bases between them. Germline V lookup: CDR1 MDHEN, CDR2 SYDVKM. For the CDR3, the DNA is TGTGCCAGCACCACCTACAGGGAAGGCAATCAGCCCCAGCATTTT. This sequence encodes CASTTYREGNQPQHF.

This clonotype was seen ten or more times. The CDR3 is CASSGGSALGDEQYF. In DNA, the CDR3 is TGTGCCAGCAGCGGGGGATCCGCTTTAGGCGACGAGCAGTACTTC. V gene TRBV9 combines with J gene TRBJ2-7; D not resolved. This CDR3 contains 15 residues. The germline V gene encodes CDR1 SGDLS and CDR2 YYNGEE. Trimming pared 3 bases from V and 5 bases from J, leaving 18 bases between. The whole variable domain, remainder taken from reference TRBV9 and TRBJ2-7, is DSGVTQTPKHLITATGQRVTLRCSPRSGDLSVYWYQQSLDQGLQFLIQYYNGEERAKGNILERFSAQQFPDLHSELNLSSLELGDSALYFCASSGGSALGDEQYFGPGTRLTVT.

This clonotype was detected ten times or more. The gene calls are TRBV12-3 or TRBV12-4 and TRBJ1-1; 7 bases line up with TRBD1. There are 11 residues in the CDR3. Germline trimming cut 6 bases from V and 8 bases from J; bases unmatched to any gene: 3. For the CDR3, the DNA is TGTGCCAGCAGCTCCAGGGGGGAAGCTTTCTTT. This gives the protein CASSSRGEAFF.

This clonotype was observed at least ten times. The chain couples TRBV7-8 to TRBJ2-1; D possibly corresponds to TRBD2 (6 bases). Trimming removed 7 bases from V and 0 bases from J, with 16 bases in between. The V gene's germline CDR1 is SGHVS and CDR2 FQNEAQ. The CDR3 runs to 16 residues. The CDR3, as DNA: TGTGCCAGCAACACTGCGGGGCAGAGCTCCTACAATGAGCAGTTCTTC. Translating it yields CASNTAGQSSYNEQFF.

The J gene is TRBJ2-7, the V gene TRBV5-6; the match to TRBD1 covers 7 bases. Per the germline V gene, CDR1 is SGHDT and CDR2 is YYEEEE. The CDR3 length is 15 residues. Trimming removed 4 bases from V and 0 bases from J; junction bases left unmatched: 7. CDR3 sequence reads: CASSPGQLDSYEQYF. As DNA, the CDR3 is TGTGCCAGCAGCCCGGGACAGCTGGACTCCTACGAGCAGTACTTC.

The rearrangement uses TRBV7-9 and TRBJ2-7; TRBD2 matches at 9 bases. CDR3 size: 16 residues. Germline CDR1 reads SEHNR; CDR2 reads FQNEAQ (reference sequence). Losses at the gene ends were 4 bases for V and 1 base for J; bases not matched to a gene: 8. Written as DNA, the CDR3 is TGTGCCAGCAGCTCACCGACTAGCGGACCTTCCTACGAGCAGTACTTC. Its protein product is CASSSPTSGPSYEQYF.

The sample holds a few counts of this clonotype. The rearrangement joins TRBV4-2 to TRBJ1-4, with D unresolved. V lost 4 bases and J lost 7, with 7 bases in between. The CDR3 consists of 12 residues. CDR1 and CDR2 (germline): LGHNA, YNFKEQ. The CDR3 is CASSPLGEKLFF. In DNA form, the CDR3 reads TGTGCCAGCAGCCCCCTCGGTGAAAAACTGTTTTTT.